The clone carrying this TCR beta chain came up a few times. Its antigen is unidentified. TCRdb re-analysed the reads in MiXCR, keeping a single row per CDR3 protein. This sample yields hundreds of thousands of distinct CDR3 sequences, of which about 28% are seen a single time; 15% to 25% belongs to the top ten. V lost 3 bases and J lost 4, with 15 bases in between. The CDR3 contains 15 residues. This entry belongs to a study of T cell repertoires in cytomegalovirus infection. Study context: Recently identified HLA-C-restricted CMV epitopes and well-studied HLA-B-restricted CMV epitopes were used by the study. CMV infection plus the matching HLA type was flagged by public TCR beta signatures. Regarding the study as a whole: CMV-specific TCR beta clonotypes restricted by HLA-C were the ones dominating the ex vivo response.

The sequences come from cultured PBMCs, collected from culture after CMV antigen stimulation. The V call is TRBV12-3 or TRBV12-4, the J call TRBJ1-1; D unresolved. This clonotype originated in a human donor in good health (CMV status not recorded). Some clones in this sample may be carry-over from other donors' samples. The CDR3 DNA sequence: TGTGCCAGCAGTTTTGATGTAAGGTCGGTCACTGAAGCTTTCTTT. This translates into CASSFDVRSVTEAFF.